These T cell receptor beta chains were read from a single sample in a study of cytomegalovirus exposure and HLA in healthy donors. Profiling relied on immunoSEQ multiplex PCR, and the TCRdb table lists in-frame clones only, not all of them. The table shows approximately 200,000 clones, with around 83% occurring only once. Material for sequencing was PBMCs. The receptors were gathered from a woman aged 25 to 39 in good health and CMV-seropositive. CDR3s leave out the opening cysteine and the closing phenylalanine or tryptophan. The order of the fields is clone size, V gene, J gene, CDR3 protein. Size values are once, few and many counts, or a class for expanded clones, and some rows have none.

>NA|TRBV27|TRBJ1-2
ASSTNLRGHLSNGYT
>NA|TRBV2|TRBJ2-7
ASSEFSHPGEQY
>NA|TRBV10-2|TRBJ1-1
ASRRQNTEAF
>NA|TRBV11-2|TRBJ2-2
ASSLVRGQGVFTGELF
>NA|TRBV29-1|TRBJ2-5
SAVGRRGETQY
>NA|TRBV11-2|TRBJ1-1
ASSLNSEAF
>NA|TRBV28|TRBJ2-1
ASRGQGGDEQF
>many|TRBV15|TRBJ2-5
ATSRDYRETQY
>few|TRBV4-2|TRBJ2-7
ASSQDIRASSYEQY
>few|TRBV5-1|TRBJ2-7
ASSLGAGYEQY
>NA|TRBV7-9|TRBJ2-1
ASSLSSSYNEQF
>NA|TRBV25-1|TRBJ2-3
ASSLPTGGTDTQY
>NA|TRBV19|TRBJ1-4
ASQGAQKLF
>NA|TRBV27|TRBJ2-2
ASSSPRTSGRGAGELF
>NA|TRBV6-1|TRBJ2-2
ASRALATGELF
>NA|TRBV30|TRBJ2-1
AWSDGFNEQF
>NA|TRBV27|TRBJ1-2
ASSFRQGGRYGYT
>NA|TRBV5-5|TRBJ2-5
ASSRFVQETQY
>many|TRBV25-1|TRBJ1-1
ASKRGQNTEAF
>NA|TRBV6-6|TRBJ1-1
ASTNLRGMNTEAF
>NA|TRBV6-6|TRBJ1-1
ASRQDRMNTEAF
>few|TRBV5-1|TRBJ2-2
ASRPGLAATGELF
>NA|TRBV6-6|TRBJ2-7
ASSSLSRDRPYEQY
>NA|TRBV28|TRBJ2-7
ASSQRLAGAGEQY
>once|TRBV6-5|TRBJ1-5
ASSPSGTGGQPQH
>NA|TRBV6-6|TRBJ1-4
ASSQSGEKLF
>NA|TRBV4-1|TRBJ2-5
ASSQEAAGFGLETQY
>NA|TRBV5-1|TRBJ2-5
ASRRGEKETQY
>NA|TRBV15|TRBJ1-1
ATSGEGANTEAF
>few|TRBV7-9|TRBJ2-7
ASSPGTGILYEQY
>NA|TRBV7-2|TRBJ2-7
ASSPWLAGGPGNEQY